The source of this T cell receptor (beta chain) is a study of T-cell reconstitution after alpha-beta-depleted transplantation in children. Germline CDR1 and CDR2: LGHDT and YNNKEL (reference sequence). The CDR3 has 13 residues. Of note for this clonotype: Its target is not known. A read error may account for a junction end that differs from germline.

Whole-study results and caveats: Surviving recipient T cells and intrathymic progenitors accounted for some patients' high TCRbeta diversity at day 60. At the one-year point after transplant, T-cell counts and TCRbeta diversity were found to come mostly from T cells that had been newly produced. Several hundred graft clones that had expanded were reportedly the source of alpha-beta T cells about two months after transplant.

The library targeted TCRbeta and was prepared with unique molecular identifiers. TCRdb reprocessed the PCR reads with MiXCR, giving one entry per CDR3 protein. The sample has about 300,000 distinct CDR3 sequences, around a tenth seen once; the top ten hold approximately 7.6%. This clonotype originated in a boy under two years old with acute myeloid leukemia, due to receive a stem cell transplant. The J gene is TRBJ1-6, the V gene TRBV3-1, with D possibly being TRBD1 (5 bases). Sample: PBMCs, taken before TCRalphabeta/CD19-depleted stem cell transplant. CDR3: CVSSQGTSSPLHF. CDR3 DNA: TGTGTCAGCAGCCAGGGAACGAGTTCACCCCTCCACTTT.